The 22 T cell receptor beta chains below come from one sample, sequenced in a study of identical twins. TCRdb redid the calling of the 5' RACE reads with MiXCR, one entry per CDR3 protein. This table has some 200,000 distinct CDR3 sequences, 7.5% appearing once. This sample also appeared in a second study, on yellow fever vaccine responses in identical twins.

Material: memory (CD45RO+) T cells sorted from blood. These receptors came from a woman in her late teens or twenties in good health.

The sample holds many counts of this clonotype. The genes are TRBV3-1 and TRBJ2-2, with D maybe TRBD2 (6 bases). The CDR3 is 14 amino acids. V lost 1 base and J lost 8, with 11 bases in between. CDR1 is LGHDT, CDR2 YNNKEL, per germline (reference sequence). CDR3 loop: CASSQGSGTGELFF. DNA for the CDR3: TGTGCCAGCAGCCAAGGTAGCGGAACTGGGGAGCTGTTTTTT.

In its sample, this clonotype was seen a few times. The chain is built from TRBV5-1 and TRBJ2-1, with 8 bases that match TRBD1. J was trimmed by 3 bases and V by 4 bases; bases with no gene match: 6. CDR3 length equals 15 residues. Germline CDR1 reads SGHRS; CDR2 reads YFSETQ. CDR3 region: CASSVSGTGYNEQFF. In DNA form, the CDR3 reads TGCGCCAGCAGCGTCTCCGGGACAGGCTACAATGAGCAGTTCTTC.

Many counts were recorded for this clonotype. DNA of the CDR3: TGTGCCAGCAGCGAAGGACTGCTTAAGGCCAAAAACATTCAGTACTTC. Translated, it gives CASSEGLLKAKNIQYF. The chain couples TRBV9 to TRBJ2-4; D possibly corresponds to TRBD2 (5 bases). V lost 3 bases to trimming and J lost 1 base, with 14 bases between them. The CDR3 runs 16 residues. Looked up from germline, CDR1 is SGDLS and CDR2 is YYNGEE. The full variable domain, its missing parts supplied by reference TRBV9 and TRBJ2-4, is DSGVTQTPKHLITATGQRVTLRCSPRSGDLSVYWYQQSLDQGLQFLIQYYNGEERAKGNILERFSAQQFPDLHSELNLSSLELGDSALYFCASSEGLLKAKNIQYFGAGTRLSVL.

This clonotype has just a few counts. J is TRBJ1-3 and V is TRBV7-9; D is uncertain. The germline gives CDR1 SEHNR, CDR2 FQNEAQ (reference sequence). Between the trimmed V and J ends, which lost 1 base and 4 bases, there was a span of 8 bases. The CDR3 is 14 residues long. The CDR3 coding sequence is TGTGCCAGCAGCTTAGATCCCCAAGGAAACACCATATATTTT. Translating gives CASSLDPQGNTIYF.

Note on this clonotype: A much larger clone differs by one base, so this may be a read error. The CDR3 DNA is TGTGCCAGCAGATTATTAGGGTTCTCCTACGAGCAGTACTTC. This encodes CASRLLGFSYEQYF. The chain joins TRBV12-3 or TRBV12-4 to TRBJ2-7; D remains unclear. The CDR3 has 14 residues. Between the trimmed V and J ends, which lost 6 bases and 0 bases, there was a span of 12 bases.

This clonotype has more than one count but fewer than ten. The chain links TRBV5-1 to TRBJ2-7, with a tentative D call TRBD1 (6 bases). The CDR3 extends over 14 amino acids. Germline V gene data show CDR1 as SGHRS and CDR2 as YFSETQ. Trimming left V 0 bases short and J 2 bases short, with 9 bases between. Here the CDR3 reads CASSLEGQPYEQYF. The DNA for the CDR3 is TGCGCCAGCAGCTTGGAGGGACAACCCTACGAGCAGTACTTC. Together with reference TRBV5-1 and TRBJ2-7, the CDR3 gives the full variable domain: KAGVTQTPRYLIKTRGQQVTLSCSPISGHRSVSWYQQTPGQGLQFLFEYFSETQRNKGNFPGRFSGRQFSNSRSEMNVSTLELGDSALYLCASSLEGQPYEQYFGPGTRLTVT.

This CDR3 is CASSFRTEWDTGELFF. The CDR3 region has the DNA TGTGCCAGCAGCTTCCGGACAGAGTGGGACACCGGGGAGCTGTTTTTT. This chain links TRBV11-2 with TRBJ2-2; D is perhaps TRBD1 (6 bases). Germline assignment: CDR1 SGHAT and CDR2 FQNNGV. The V end was cut by 3 bases, the J end by 3 bases, with 14 bases between. The CDR3 extends over 16 amino acids.

V usage is TRBV20-1 and J usage is TRBJ1-1, with D maybe TRBD1 (5 bases). V shed 3 bases and J shed 4 bases, with 18 bases lying between them. There are 15 residues in the CDR3. The germline V gene has CDR1 DFQATT and CDR2 SNEGSKA (reference sequence). CDR3 amino acids: CSARGLQGTPTEAFF. The CDR3 coding sequence is TGCAGTGCTAGGGGACTCCAGGGAACCCCCACTGAAGCTTTCTTT.

The rearrangement links TRBV7-8 to TRBJ2-5; D gene ambiguous. The CDR3 runs 15 residues. In germline, CDR1 is SGHVS, CDR2 FQNEAQ. V dropped 2 bases and J dropped 3 bases, with 13 bases sitting between them. The CDR3 sequence: CASSLRVLVKETQYF. Written as DNA, the CDR3 is TGTGCCAGCAGCTTAAGAGTGCTTGTTAAAGAGACCCAGTACTTC.

Only a few counts were recorded for this clonotype. The V gene is TRBV12-3 or TRBV12-4, the J gene TRBJ1-3; a weak D match, TRBD1 (5 bases). This CDR3 has 15 residues. Trimming removed 4 bases at V and 4 bases at J, with 14 bases between. The CDR3 is CASSSGALGGNTIYF. The CDR3 DNA reads TGTGCCAGCAGTTCCGGGGCTCTGGGAGGAAACACCATATATTTT.

The CDR3 here is CSASQSGRGGPDTQYF. The CDR3 nucleotides read TGCAGTGCTTCCCAATCGGGGCGGGGGGGCCCAGATACGCAGTATTTT. The chain is built from TRBV20-1 and TRBJ2-3, with 9 bases lining up with TRBD2. J lost 4 bases, V lost 5 bases, and 13 bases had no gene match. Germline values: CDR1 DFQATT, CDR2 SNEGSKA (reference sequence). The CDR3 contains 16 residues.

This clonotype has at least ten counts. This chain connects TRBV7-2 to TRBJ2-1, with D uncertain. With 4 bases removed from V and 6 bases from J, the gap between germline ends came to 7 bases. The CDR3 has 12 residues. Per the germline V gene, CDR1 is SGHTA and CDR2 is FQGNSA. The CDR3, as DNA: TGTGCCAGCAGCTGGACCTCCAATGAGCAGTTCTTC. This gives the protein CASSWTSNEQFF.

In this sample, this clonotype turned up a few times. The CDR3: CASSPTSLSGANVLTF. As DNA, the CDR3 is TGCGCCAGCAGCCCCACCTCCCTCTCTGGGGCCAACGTCCTGACTTTC. V usage is TRBV5-1 and J usage is TRBJ2-6; D gene ambiguous. The CDR3 covers 16 residues. V was pared by 4 bases and J by 0 bases, with 11 bases between. The germline V gene encodes CDR1 SGHRS and CDR2 YFSETQ.

In this sample, this clonotype turned up a few times. The chain carries TRBV11-2 and TRBJ1-6; no reliable D call. Germline values: CDR1 SGHAT, CDR2 FQNNGV. V lost 3 bases and J lost 9, with 6 bases in between. The CDR3 sequence is 12 residues long. CDR3 nucleotide sequence: TGTGCCAGCAGCTTTTCGTCTTCACCCCTCCACTTT. This codes for CASSFSSSPLHF.

This clonotype was seen only a few times. J is TRBJ2-5 and V is TRBV29-1; TRBD1 matches at 9 bases. V lost 5 bases, J lost 4 bases, and 2 bases stayed unmatched. Germline V CDR1 and CDR2: SQVTM, ANQGSEA. This CDR3 is 12 amino acids long. CDR3 loop: CSVQTGGETQYF. CDR3 coding DNA: TGCAGCGTTCAGACAGGGGGAGAGACCCAGTACTTC.

The sample holds a few counts of this clonotype. J is TRBJ1-1 and V is TRBV28; D gene unclear. Germline CDR1 and CDR2: MDHEN and SYDVKM. This CDR3 is built from 11 residues. The V end lost 7 bases, the J end lost 6 bases, and 9 bases lay between the germline ends. The CDR3 protein is CASIKHSEAFF. DNA of the CDR3: TGTGCCAGCATTAAACACTCTGAAGCTTTCTTT.

This clonotype was seen only a few times. The chain employs TRBV28 and TRBJ2-3; 9 bases are shared with TRBD2. The CDR3 has 15 amino acids. The germline V gene has CDR1 MDHEN and CDR2 SYDVKM. With V trimmed by 3 bases and J by 4 bases, 5 bases remained unmatched. As DNA, the CDR3 is TGTGCCAGCAGTTTTAGCGGGGGAAGCTCAGATACGCAGTATTTT. Translating gives CASSFSGGSSDTQYF.

This chain links TRBV15 with TRBJ2-2, with 11 bases identical to TRBD1. The CDR3 sequence is 15 residues long. The trim removed 6 bases at V and 7 bases at J, leaving 7 bases unmatched. Germline V CDR1 and CDR2: LNHNV, YYDKDF (reference sequence). CDR3 region: CATSRDRGGIGELFF. In nucleotides, the CDR3 is TGTGCCACCAGTCGGGACAGGGGGGGAATCGGGGAGCTGTTTTTT.

This clonotype was found a few times. For the CDR3, the DNA is TGTGCCAGCAGCTTAGCGAGGACAGGGGTGTCTAACTATGGCTACACCTTC. Encoded protein: CASSLARTGVSNYGYTF. The rearrangement links TRBV7-2 to TRBJ1-2; the match to TRBD1 covers 9 bases. Germline V CDR1 and CDR2: SGHTA, FQGNSA. With V trimmed by 0 bases and J by 0 bases, 5 bases remained unmatched. The CDR3 has 17 amino acids.

This clonotype was counted ten times or more. The chain joins TRBV11-2 to TRBJ2-3; 9 bases align to TRBD2. The V gene's germline CDR1 is SGHAT and CDR2 FQNNGV. The CDR3 runs to 15 residues. The ends lost 4 bases at V and 3 bases at J; junction bases unmatched: 5. This CDR3 reads CASSSTTSGTDTQYF. The CDR3 DNA reads as TGTGCCAGCAGCTCCACCACTAGCGGGACAGATACGCAGTATTTT.

This clonotype was counted many times. V gene TRBV4-3 combines with J gene TRBJ2-7, with D tentatively TRBD1 or TRBD2 (6 bases each). Trimming took 6 bases from V and 0 from J, leaving 9 bases between them. Looked up from germline, CDR1 is LGHNA and CDR2 is YSLEER. This CDR3 comprises 13 residues. The CDR3 DNA sequence: TGCGCCAGCAGTCGGGGGCCCTCCTACGAGCAGTACTTC. Residues: CASSRGPSYEQYF.

Many counts were recorded for this clonotype. The J gene is TRBJ1-1, the V gene TRBV29-1; D remains unclear. The CDR3 is 13 residues long. CDR1 and CDR2 from the germline V gene are SQVTM and ANQGSEA. The CDR3 DNA sequence: TGCAGTCTCCCGCTCCGCTTGAACACTGAAGCTTTCTTT. Its translation is CSLPLRLNTEAFF.